This T cell receptor beta chain was found in a study of blood T cells in healthy people across ages. The use of a sample-barcoded 5' primer and a J-beta primer mix characterized a second PCR of roughly 6 to 12 cycles. A template-switch adaptor with 12 random nucleotides tagged each cDNA molecule. TCRdb re-derived calls from the 5' RACE reads in MiXCR, one entry per CDR3 protein. Among fewer than 800,000 distinct CDR3 sequences listed, around 25% were seen once. The authors isolated at least 6 million PBMCs per sample. The CDR3 runs 16 residues. Trimming removed 5 bases at V and 7 bases at J, with 21 bases between. Germline values: CDR1 MGHDK, CDR2 SYGVNS. This sample was also put to use in a study of T cells of mothers and their children. That work states: M1S, a second-PCR primer, added sample barcodes and 2-4 random nucleotides. Biologically related mothers and children overlapped slightly more than unrelated pairs, a non-significant difference.

The sequence was obtained from a boy under 18 in good health. What was sequenced was blood. The chain couples TRBV25-1 to TRBJ2-1, with D possibly being TRBD2 (6 bases). The CDR3 reads CASSNREGPRGNEQFF. DNA of the CDR3: TGTGCCAGCAGTAACCGTGAAGGGCCCCGGGGGAATGAGCAGTTCTTC.